Described below is a single TCR beta chain sequence and its context. The sample is drawn from a study of early T cells in non-severe SARS-CoV-2 infection. TCRdb re-derived calls from the 5' RACE reads in MiXCR, one entry per CDR3 protein. The table includes 25,000 or so distinct CDR3 sequences, less than 7% detected once. This CDR3 contains 15 residues. V gave up 1 base and J gave up 4 bases, with 15 bases separating them. Germline V lookup: CDR1 SQVTM, CDR2 ANQGSEA. The chain employs TRBV29-1 and TRBJ2-3; D might be TRBD1 or TRBD2, each matching 6 bases. Sequenced material: whole blood. The sequence was obtained from an adult who was a healthcare worker with PCR-confirmed SARS-CoV-2 infection or an uninfected control (not recorded which). As DNA, the CDR3 is TGCAGCGTTGAAGCGGGCAGGGGAGGTGCAGATACGCAGTATTTT. Translation: CSVEAGRGGADTQYF.